These T cell receptor beta chains were read from a single sample in a study of blood T cell repertoires in COVID-19. Generated by immunoSEQ multiplex PCR, the TCRdb table keeps only in-frame clones and is missing some. The sample lists hundreds of thousands of clones; over 70% were seen once. The material sequenced was peripheral blood. The receptors originated from a woman of 80 years or more with acute or convalescent COVID-19. Each CDR3 is given with its conserved first and last residue.

CDR3 length | J gene | V gene | CDR3 protein
14 | TRBJ1-1 | TRBV5-1 | CASSSGQGKTEAFF
12 | TRBJ1-2 | TRBV5-1 | CASSPDISGYTF
13 | TRBJ2-6 | TRBV6-5 | CASKTSGANVLTF
13 | TRBJ1-1 | TRBV5-5 | CASSLIPGSEAFF
16 | TRBJ2-3 | TRBV6-1 | CASSEGTGAPTDTQYF
11 | TRBJ2-2 | TRBV29-1 | CSAGWSGELFF
14 | TRBJ2-7 | TRBV7-3 | CASSSQGAGYEQYF
15 | TRBJ1-4 | TRBV28 | CASSLLGQGGEKLFF
17 | TRBJ2-3 | TRBV11-2 | CASSLARQALSTDTQYF
13 | TRBJ2-2 | TRBV6-6 | CASRDSNTGELFF
15 | TRBJ1-1 | TRBV6-5 | CASSSDREENTEAFF
14 | TRBJ1-1 | TRBV5-1 | CASSDLKGDTEAFF
15 | TRBJ1-4 | TRBV5-4 | CASSLGTQGGEKLFF
15 | TRBJ2-3 | TRBV3-1/TRBV3-2 | CASSQARRDTDTQYF
13 | TRBJ2-1 | TRBV2 | CASSTTGYNEQFF
17 | TRBJ2-1 | TRBV29-1 | CSVHLTLAGLSYNEQFF
14 | TRBJ2-7 | TRBV28 | CASSLPGIGYEQYF
13 | TRBJ1-2 | TRBV27 | CASRTGGGYGYTF
16 | TRBJ2-3 | TRBV7-8 | CASSLITSGSTDTQYF
17 | TRBJ2-1 | TRBV11-3 | CASSLDSGTGALYEQFF
17 | TRBJ2-6 | TRBV12-5 | CASLRGGFGSGANVLTF
17 | TRBJ1-6 | TRBV5-1 | CASSLAGSSSYNSPLHF
14 | TRBJ1-1 | TRBV7-9 | CASTSGVSNTEAFF
16 | TRBJ2-3 | TRBV7-3 | CASSLGLAASTDTQYF
16 | TRBJ2-2 | TRBV12-5 | CASGLGGGGATGELFF
14 | TRBJ2-2 | TRBV18 | CASSPATNTGELFF
14 | TRBJ2-6 | TRBV7-2 | CASSPSSGANVLTF
15 | TRBJ1-2 | TRBV7-3 | CASSLTGQGFYGYTF
17 | TRBJ2-7 | TRBV18 | CASSPTASGMENYEQYF
14 | TRBJ2-7 | TRBV27 | CASSLGDGGYEQYF
15 | TRBJ2-7 | TRBV15 | CATSRDRGRGYEQYF
15 | TRBJ2-2 | TRBV10-3 | CAISELGTDTGELFF
13 | TRBJ1-1 | TRBV29-1 | CSVGTARNTEAFF
16 | TRBJ1-4 | TRBV30 | CAWSVGQGLGNEKLFF
15 | TRBJ1-2 | TRBV7-9 | CASSLVGGVFYGYTF
17 | TRBJ1-1 | TRBV5-6 | CASSLVLEPSIGSEAFF
16 | TRBJ2-3 | TRBV5-1 | CASRPRTSPGTDTQYF
16 | TRBJ2-2 | TRBV15 | CATSNRDRGITGELFF
16 | TRBJ1-3 | TRBV19 | CASRISREASGNTIYF
13 | TRBJ1-3 | TRBV29-1 | CSVDEGAGNTIYF
13 | TRBJ1-5 | TRBV7-8 | CASSSPGNQPQHF
12 | TRBJ2-2 | TRBV12-3/TRBV12-4 | CASTLGGGELFF
17 | TRBJ1-5 | TRBV2 | CASSEIRNPRSNQPQHF
15 | TRBJ2-1 | TRBV5-1 | CASSFLAGGDNEQFF
16 | TRBJ2-5 | TRBV24-1 | CATSDQQGVEKETQYF
15 | TRBJ2-7 | TRBV7-9 | CASSSGLAGVNEQYF
14 | TRBJ2-1 | TRBV5-6 | CASSLTGNYNEQFF
14 | TRBJ2-7 | TRBV11-1 | CASSLGQGDYEQYF
13 | TRBJ1-1 | TRBV6-5 | CASRQGFFSEAFF
16 | TRBJ1-3 | TRBV4-1 | CASSQGQLISGNTIYF
16 | TRBJ2-3 | TRBV27 | CASSLMGRKSTDTQYF
14 | TRBJ2-5 | TRBV29-1 | CSVEDVGGRWTQYF
15 | TRBJ1-2 | TRBV19 | CASSPPGQGVDGYTF
16 | TRBJ2-7 | TRBV7-2 | CASSLALAGSSYEQYF
13 | TRBJ1-2 | TRBV5-4 | CASSTQGVLGYTF